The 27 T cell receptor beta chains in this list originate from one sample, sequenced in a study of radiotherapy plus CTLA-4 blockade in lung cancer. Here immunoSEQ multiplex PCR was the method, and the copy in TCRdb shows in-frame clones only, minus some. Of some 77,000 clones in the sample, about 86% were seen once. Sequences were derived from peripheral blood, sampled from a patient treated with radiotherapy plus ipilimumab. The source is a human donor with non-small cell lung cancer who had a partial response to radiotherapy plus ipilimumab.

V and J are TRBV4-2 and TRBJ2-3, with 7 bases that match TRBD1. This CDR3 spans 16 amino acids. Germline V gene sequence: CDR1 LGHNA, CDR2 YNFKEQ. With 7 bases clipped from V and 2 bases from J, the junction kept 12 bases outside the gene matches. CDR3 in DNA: TGTGCCAGCAAGGATACCGACAGGGCGCACACAGATACGCAGTATTTT. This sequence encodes CASKDTDRAHTDTQYF.

The CDR3 region has the DNA TGCGCCAGCAGTCGTAATCAGGGACAGTTAACCGGGGAGCTGTTTTTT. Protein: CASSRNQGQLTGELFF. This chain joins TRBV5-1 and TRBJ2-2; TRBD1 matches at 7 bases. The V segment lost 5 bases and the J segment 5 bases; nucleotides outside the gene matches: 12. CDR1 is SGHRS and CDR2 is YFSETQ in the germline V gene. The CDR3 loop spans 16 amino acids.

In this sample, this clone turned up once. The CDR3 reads CASRRQVSTEAFF. CDR3 in DNA: TGTGCCAGCAGGAGACAGGTGTCCACTGAAGCTTTCTTT. The chain couples TRBV6-5 to TRBJ1-1, with D perhaps TRBD1 (6 bases). V shed 6 bases and J shed 4 bases, with 12 bases lying between them. Germline-derived CDR1 and CDR2 are MNHEY and SVGAGI. The CDR3 covers 13 residues.

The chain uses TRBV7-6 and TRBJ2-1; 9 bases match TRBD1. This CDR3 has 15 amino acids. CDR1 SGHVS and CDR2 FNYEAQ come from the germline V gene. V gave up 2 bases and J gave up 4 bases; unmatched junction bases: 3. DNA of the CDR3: TGTGCCAGCAGCTTAACAGGGGGCGAATACAATGAGCAGTTCTTC. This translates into CASSLTGGEYNEQFF. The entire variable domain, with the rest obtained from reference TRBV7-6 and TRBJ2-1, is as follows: GAGVSQSPRYKVTKRGQDVALRCDPISGHVSLYWYRQALGQGPEFLTYFNYEAQQDKSGLPNDRFSAERPEGSISTLTIQRTEQRDSAMYRCASSLTGGEYNEQFFGPGTRLTVL.

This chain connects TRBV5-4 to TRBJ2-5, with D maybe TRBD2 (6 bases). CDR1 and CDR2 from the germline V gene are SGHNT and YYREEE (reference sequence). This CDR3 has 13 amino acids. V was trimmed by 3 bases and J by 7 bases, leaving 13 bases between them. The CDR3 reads CASSYGTPGTQYF. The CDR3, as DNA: TGTGCCAGCAGCTACGGGACTCCGGGGACCCAGTACTTC.

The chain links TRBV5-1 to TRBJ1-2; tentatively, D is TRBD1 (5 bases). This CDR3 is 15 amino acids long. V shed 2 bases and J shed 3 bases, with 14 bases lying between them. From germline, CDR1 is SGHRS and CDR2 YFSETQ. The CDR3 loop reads CASSFQAGSDYGYTF. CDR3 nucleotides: TGCGCCAGCAGCTTTCAGGCAGGGTCCGACTATGGCTACACCTTC.

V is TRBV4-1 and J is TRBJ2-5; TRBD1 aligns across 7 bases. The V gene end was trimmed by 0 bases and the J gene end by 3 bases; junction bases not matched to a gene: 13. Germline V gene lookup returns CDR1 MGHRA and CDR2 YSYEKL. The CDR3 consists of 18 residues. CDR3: CASSQDRFSTGSEETQYF. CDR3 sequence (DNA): TGCGCCAGCAGCCAAGATCGTTTTTCGACAGGGTCTGAAGAGACCCAGTACTTC.

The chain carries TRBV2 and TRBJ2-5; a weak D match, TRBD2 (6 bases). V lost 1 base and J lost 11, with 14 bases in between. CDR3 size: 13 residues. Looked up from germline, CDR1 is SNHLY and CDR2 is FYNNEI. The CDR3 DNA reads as TGTGCCAGCAGTGAAGGAGAAAGGAGGGAGCAGTACTTC. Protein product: CASSEGERREQYF.

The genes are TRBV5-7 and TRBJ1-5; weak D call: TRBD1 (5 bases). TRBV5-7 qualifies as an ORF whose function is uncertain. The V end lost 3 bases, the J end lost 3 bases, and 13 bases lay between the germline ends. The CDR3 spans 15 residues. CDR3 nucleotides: TGTGCCAGCAGCTCTCCGGGGGGGGACAATCAGCCCCAGCATTTT. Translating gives CASSSPGGDNQPQHF.

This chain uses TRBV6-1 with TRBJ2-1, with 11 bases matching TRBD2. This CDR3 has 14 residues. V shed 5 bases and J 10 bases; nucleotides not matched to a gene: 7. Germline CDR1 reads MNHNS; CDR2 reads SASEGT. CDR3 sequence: CASSRLAGFEEQFF. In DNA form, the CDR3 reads TGTGCCAGCAGTCGACTAGCGGGGTTTGAGGAGCAGTTCTTC.

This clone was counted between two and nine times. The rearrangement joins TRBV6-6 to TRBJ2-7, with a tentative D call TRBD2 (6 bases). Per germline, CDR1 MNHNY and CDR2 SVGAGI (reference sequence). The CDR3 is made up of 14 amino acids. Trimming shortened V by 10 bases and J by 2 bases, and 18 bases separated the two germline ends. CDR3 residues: CATTIGGAAYEQYV. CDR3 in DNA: TGTGCCACCACCATCGGCGGGGCAGCCTACGAGCAGTACGTC.

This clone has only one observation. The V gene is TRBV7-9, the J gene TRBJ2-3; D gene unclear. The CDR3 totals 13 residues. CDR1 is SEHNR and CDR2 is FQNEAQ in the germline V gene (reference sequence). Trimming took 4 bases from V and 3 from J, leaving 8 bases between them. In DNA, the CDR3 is TGTGCCAGCAGCTCTTCGTTAACAGATACGCAGTATTTT. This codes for CASSSSLTDTQYF. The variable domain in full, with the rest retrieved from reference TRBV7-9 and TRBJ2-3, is DTGVSQNPRHKITKRGQNVTFRCDPISEHNRLYWYRQTLGQGPEFLTYFQNEAQLEKSRLLSDRFSAERPKGSFSTLEIQRTEQGDSAMYLCASSSSLTDTQYFGPGTRLTVL.

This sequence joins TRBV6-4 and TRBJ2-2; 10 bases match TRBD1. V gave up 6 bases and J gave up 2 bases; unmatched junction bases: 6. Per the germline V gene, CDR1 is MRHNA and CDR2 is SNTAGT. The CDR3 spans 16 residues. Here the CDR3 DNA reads TGTGCCAGCAGACCCGGGACAGGGGTTAACACCGGGGAGCTGTTTTTT. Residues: CASRPGTGVNTGELFF.

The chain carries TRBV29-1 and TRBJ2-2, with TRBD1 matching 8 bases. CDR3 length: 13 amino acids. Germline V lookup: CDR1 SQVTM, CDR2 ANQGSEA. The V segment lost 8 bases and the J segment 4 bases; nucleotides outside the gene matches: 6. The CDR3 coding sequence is TGCAGCCAACGACAGGGGCCCACCGGGGAGCTGTTTTTT. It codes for CSQRQGPTGELFF.

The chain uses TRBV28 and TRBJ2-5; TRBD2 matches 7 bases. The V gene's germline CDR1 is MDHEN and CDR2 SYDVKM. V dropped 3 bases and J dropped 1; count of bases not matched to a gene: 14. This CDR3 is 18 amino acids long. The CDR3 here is CASSFTRRASGFQETQYF. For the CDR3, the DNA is TGTGCCAGCAGTTTCACCCGGCGGGCTAGCGGATTCCAAGAGACCCAGTACTTC.

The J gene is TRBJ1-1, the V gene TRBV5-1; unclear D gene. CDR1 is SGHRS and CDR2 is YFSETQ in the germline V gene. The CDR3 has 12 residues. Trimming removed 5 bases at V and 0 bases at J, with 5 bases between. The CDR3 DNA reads TGCGCCAGCAGACAGTTGAACACTGAAGCTTTCTTT. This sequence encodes CASRQLNTEAFF.

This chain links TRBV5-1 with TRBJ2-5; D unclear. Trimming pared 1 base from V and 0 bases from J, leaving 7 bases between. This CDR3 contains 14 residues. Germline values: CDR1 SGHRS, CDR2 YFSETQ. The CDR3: CASSLWAYQETQYF. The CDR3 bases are TGCGCCAGCAGCTTGTGGGCGTACCAAGAGACCCAGTACTTC.

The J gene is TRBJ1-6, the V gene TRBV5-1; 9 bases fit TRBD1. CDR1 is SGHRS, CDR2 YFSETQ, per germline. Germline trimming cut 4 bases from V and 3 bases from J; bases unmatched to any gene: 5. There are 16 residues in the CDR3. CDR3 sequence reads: CASSPWTGVYNSPLHF. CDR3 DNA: TGCGCCAGCAGCCCCTGGACAGGGGTCTATAATTCACCCCTCCACTTT.

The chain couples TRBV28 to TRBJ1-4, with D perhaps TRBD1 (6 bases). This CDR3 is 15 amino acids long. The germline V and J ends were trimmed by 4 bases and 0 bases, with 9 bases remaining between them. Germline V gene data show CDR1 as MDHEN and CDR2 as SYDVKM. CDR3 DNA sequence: TGTGCCAGCAGTTCACAGGGAGCAACTAATGAAAAACTGTTTTTT. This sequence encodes CASSSQGATNEKLFF.

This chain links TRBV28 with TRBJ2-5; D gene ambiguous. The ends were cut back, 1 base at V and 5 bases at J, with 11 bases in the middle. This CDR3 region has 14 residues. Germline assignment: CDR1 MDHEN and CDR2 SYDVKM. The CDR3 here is CASSLSLAQETQYF. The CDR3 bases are TGTGCCAGCAGTTTATCTTTGGCCCAGGAGACCCAGTACTTC.

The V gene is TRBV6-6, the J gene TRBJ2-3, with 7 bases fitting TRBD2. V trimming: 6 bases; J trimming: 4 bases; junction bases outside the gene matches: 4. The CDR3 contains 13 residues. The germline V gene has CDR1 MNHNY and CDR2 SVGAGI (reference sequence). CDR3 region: CASSRRGADTQYF. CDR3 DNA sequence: TGTGCCAGCAGCCGACGGGGGGCAGATACGCAGTATTTT.

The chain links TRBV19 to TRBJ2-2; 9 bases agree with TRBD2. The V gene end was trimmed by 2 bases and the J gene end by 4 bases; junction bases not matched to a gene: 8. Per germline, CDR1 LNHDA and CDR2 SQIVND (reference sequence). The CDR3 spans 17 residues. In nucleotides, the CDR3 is TGTGCCAGTAGTATATCCGGCGGGAGGGCCCCCACCGGGGAGCTGTTTTTT. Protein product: CASSISGGRAPTGELFF.

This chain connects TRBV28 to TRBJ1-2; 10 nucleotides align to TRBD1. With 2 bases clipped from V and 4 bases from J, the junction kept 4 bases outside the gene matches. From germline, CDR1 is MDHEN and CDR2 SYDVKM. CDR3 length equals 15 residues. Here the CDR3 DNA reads TGTGCCAGCAGTTTAGACAGGGGGCGCATCTATGGCTACACCTTC. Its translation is CASSLDRGRIYGYTF.

CDR3 region: CASSPLSGGAVDEQFF. In nucleotides, the CDR3 is TGTGCCAGCTCACCATTGTCGGGGGGCGCCGTGGATGAGCAGTTCTTC. The chain couples TRBV18 to TRBJ2-1, with D perhaps TRBD2 (7 bases). The CDR3 loop spans 16 amino acids. Trimming removed 2 bases at V and 8 bases at J, with 19 bases between. The V gene's germline CDR1 is KGHSH and CDR2 LQKENI.

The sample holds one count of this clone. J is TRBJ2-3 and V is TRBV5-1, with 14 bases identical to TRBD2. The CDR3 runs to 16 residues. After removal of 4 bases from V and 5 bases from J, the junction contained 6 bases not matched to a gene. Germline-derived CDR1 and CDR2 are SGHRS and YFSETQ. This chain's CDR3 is CASSVGLAGGLDTQYF. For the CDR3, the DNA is TGCGCCAGCAGCGTAGGACTAGCGGGAGGACTAGATACGCAGTATTTT.

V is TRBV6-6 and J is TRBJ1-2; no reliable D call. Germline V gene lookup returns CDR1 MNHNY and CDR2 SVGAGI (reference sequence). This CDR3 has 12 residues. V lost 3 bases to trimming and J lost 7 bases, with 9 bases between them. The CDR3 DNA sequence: TGTGCCAGCAGTTATACGGGTTCTGGCTACACCTTC. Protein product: CASSYTGSGYTF.

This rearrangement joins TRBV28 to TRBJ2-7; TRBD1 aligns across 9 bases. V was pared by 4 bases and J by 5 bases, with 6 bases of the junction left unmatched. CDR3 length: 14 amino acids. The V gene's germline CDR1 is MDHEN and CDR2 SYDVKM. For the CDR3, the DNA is TGTGCCAGCAGTTCATGGGACAGGGTCCACGAGCAGTACGTC. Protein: CASSSWDRVHEQYV.